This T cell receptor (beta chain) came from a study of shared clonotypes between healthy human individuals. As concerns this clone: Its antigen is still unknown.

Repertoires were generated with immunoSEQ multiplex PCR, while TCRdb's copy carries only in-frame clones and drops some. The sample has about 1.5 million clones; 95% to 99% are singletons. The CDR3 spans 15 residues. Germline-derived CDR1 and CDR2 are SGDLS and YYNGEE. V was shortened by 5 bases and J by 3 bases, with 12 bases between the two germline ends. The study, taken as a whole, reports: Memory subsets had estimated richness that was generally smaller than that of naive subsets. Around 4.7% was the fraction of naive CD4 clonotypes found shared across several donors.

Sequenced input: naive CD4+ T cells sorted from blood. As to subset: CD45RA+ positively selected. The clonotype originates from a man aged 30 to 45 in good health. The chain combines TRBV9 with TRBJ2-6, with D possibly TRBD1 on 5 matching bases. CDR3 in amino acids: CASSAGFGGANVLTF. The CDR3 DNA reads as TGTGCCAGCAGTGCAGGGTTCGGTGGGGCCAACGTCCTGACTTTC.